The rows below give T cell receptor beta chains drawn from one sample of a study of blood T cell repertoires in COVID-19. This table comes from immunoSEQ multiplex PCR, and its TCRdb copy is limited to in-frame clones, with some not included. The sample lists about 160,000 clones; under 90% were seen once. Input material: peripheral blood. These receptors originate from a woman aged 80 or over with active or convalescent COVID-19. Both conserved end residues are part of each CDR3. Fields, in order: clone size, J gene, V gene, D gene, CDR3 protein, CDR3 DNA. A D gene is named only where the DNA matches it firmly. Size tells how often a clone was seen (once, few, many) or the class of an expanded clone, and some rows leave it out.

size: -; J: TRBJ2-1; V: TRBV6-6; D: -; CDR3: CASSSMGLLNNEQFF; DNA: TGTGCCAGCAGTTCAATGGGACTCCTCAACAATGAGCAGTTCTTC
size: -; J: TRBJ2-7; V: TRBV11-2; D: -; CDR3: CASSLGAGLYEQYF; DNA: TGTGCCAGCAGCTTAGGCGCGGGACTCTACGAGCAGTACTTC
size: -; J: TRBJ2-1; V: TRBV5-1; D: -; CDR3: CASSSPGGLASFNEQFF; DNA: TGCGCCAGCAGCTCGCCGGGTGGCCTAGCCTCTTTCAATGAGCAGTTCTTC
size: -; J: TRBJ2-1; V: TRBV11-1; D: TRBD2; CDR3: CASSDGLAPYNEQFF; DNA: TGTGCCAGCAGCGATGGACTAGCGCCCTACAATGAGCAGTTCTTC
size: -; J: TRBJ2-7; V: TRBV19; D: -; CDR3: CASSISGSSSYEQYF; DNA: TGTGCCAGTAGTATTAGCGGTAGTAGCTCCTACGAGCAGTACTTC
size: -; J: TRBJ2-3; V: TRBV7-8; D: -; CDR3: CASSLAWATDTQYF; DNA: TGTGCCAGCAGCTTAGCGTGGGCCACAGATACGCAGTATTTT
size: -; J: TRBJ1-2; V: TRBV7-9; D: TRBD1; CDR3: CASSLDPGQLGGYTF; DNA: TGTGCCAGCAGCTTAGATCCGGGACAGCTGGGTGGCTACACCTTC
size: -; J: TRBJ1-5; V: TRBV2; D: -; CDR3: CASSTRDQGNQPQHF; DNA: TGTGCCAGCAGTACGAGGGATCAGGGCAATCAGCCCCAGCATTTT
size: once; J: TRBJ2-7; V: TRBV6-6; D: -; CDR3: CASSHSYEQYF; DNA: TGTGCCAGCAGCCACTCCTACGAGCAGTACTTC
size: -; J: TRBJ2-2; V: TRBV10-3; D: TRBD1; CDR3: CASEPRDRDTAGELFF; DNA: TGTGCCAGCGAACCAAGGGACAGGGACACTGCCGGGGAGCTGTTTTTT
size: -; J: TRBJ1-1; V: TRBV5-5; D: -; CDR3: CASSFNSPTEAFF; DNA: TGTGCCAGCAGCTTCAACAGTCCAACTGAAGCTTTCTTT
size: -; J: TRBJ1-2; V: TRBV5-4; D: TRBD1; CDR3: CASSRLGTGYGYGYTF; DNA: TGTGCCAGCAGCCGGCTCGGGACAGGGTATGGGTATGGCTACACCTTC
size: -; J: TRBJ1-3; V: TRBV7-9; D: -; CDR3: CASSPPQGRDTIYF; DNA: TGTGCCAGCAGCCCCCCACAGGGTAGAGACACCATATATTTT
size: -; J: TRBJ2-2; V: TRBV5-1; D: -; CDR3: CASSLGAGVNTGELFF; DNA: TGCGCCAGCAGCTTGGGGGCAGGGGTTAACACCGGGGAGCTGTTTTTT
size: few; J: TRBJ1-5; V: TRBV7-6; D: TRBD1; CDR3: CASSTGQGGQPQHF; DNA: TGTGCCAGCAGCACCGGACAGGGCGGTCAGCCCCAGCATTTT
size: -; J: TRBJ1-5; V: TRBV12-3/TRBV12-4; D: -; CDR3: CASSLRGDQPQHF; DNA: TGTGCCAGCAGTTTGCGGGGGGATCAGCCCCAGCATTTT
size: -; J: TRBJ1-5; V: TRBV5-6; D: TRBD1; CDR3: CASSLRTGADPQPQHF; DNA: TGTGCCAGCAGCTTGAGGACAGGGGCCGACCCGCAGCCCCAGCATTTT
size: -; J: TRBJ1-2; V: TRBV27; D: -; CDR3: CASSGLDTTNYGYTF; DNA: TGTGCCAGCAGCGGGCTGGACACGACTAACTATGGCTACACCTTC
size: -; J: TRBJ2-1; V: TRBV29-1; D: -; CDR3: CSGANNEQFF; DNA: TGCAGCGGAGCAAACAATGAGCAGTTCTTC
size: -; J: TRBJ2-6; V: TRBV28; D: TRBD1; CDR3: CVSRGGASGANVLTF; DNA: TGTGTCTCGCGAGGGGGCGCCTCTGGGGCCAACGTCCTGACTTTC
size: -; J: TRBJ2-7; V: TRBV6-5; D: -; CDR3: CASSTAGTRVYEQYF; DNA: TGTGCCAGCAGTACCGCCGGGACACGAGTCTACGAGCAGTACTTC
size: -; J: TRBJ1-5; V: TRBV6-5; D: TRBD1; CDR3: CASRDWTGGNQPQHF; DNA: TGTGCCAGCAGGGACTGGACAGGGGGTAATCAGCCCCAGCATTTT
size: -; J: TRBJ2-2; V: TRBV19; D: TRBD2; CDR3: CASSSGSYTGELFF; DNA: TGTGCCAGTAGTAGCGGGAGTTACACCGGGGAGCTGTTTTTT
size: -; J: TRBJ1-2; V: TRBV18; D: -; CDR3: CASSPYRETNYGYTF; DNA: TGTGCCAGCTCACCATACAGGGAGACTAACTATGGCTACACCTTC
size: -; J: TRBJ2-3; V: TRBV5-8; D: -; CDR3: CASSLAPYTDTQYF; DNA: TGTGCCAGCAGCTTAGCTCCGTACACAGATACGCAGTATTTT
size: -; J: TRBJ2-7; V: TRBV7-2; D: -; CDR3: CASSLGGSTGYEQYF; DNA: TGTGCCAGCAGCTTAGGAGGTTCGACCGGCTACGAGCAGTACTTC
size: -; J: TRBJ2-1; V: TRBV5-6; D: -; CDR3: CASSSSDVGTATNEQFF; DNA: TGTGCCAGCAGCTCCTCCGATGTGGGGACTGCAACCAATGAGCAGTTCTTC
size: -; J: TRBJ2-3; V: TRBV15; D: -; CDR3: CATSRDALAFTDTQYF; DNA: TGTGCCACCAGCAGAGATGCCCTAGCCTTCACAGATACGCAGTATTTT
size: -; J: TRBJ1-2; V: TRBV6-4; D: -; CDR3: CASSEGQGLGGYTF; DNA: TGTGCCAGCAGTGAGGGGCAGGGTCTGGGTGGCTACACCTTC
size: -; J: TRBJ2-7; V: TRBV23-1; D: TRBD1; CDR3: CASRKTGDFYEQYF; DNA: TGCGCCAGCAGAAAGACAGGGGATTTCTACGAGCAGTACTTC
size: -; J: TRBJ2-2; V: TRBV6-5; D: -; CDR3: CASSYGLHTGELFF; DNA: TGTGCCAGCAGTTACGGACTGCACACCGGGGAGCTGTTTTTT
size: -; J: TRBJ1-2; V: TRBV11-2; D: -; CDR3: CASSPGLRYGYTF; DNA: TGTGCCAGCAGCCCGGGACTTCGCTATGGCTACACCTTC
size: -; J: TRBJ1-5; V: TRBV12-5; D: -; CDR3: CASGKDSYQPQHF; DNA: TGTGCTAGTGGTAAAGACAGCTATCAGCCCCAGCATTTT
size: few; J: TRBJ1-2; V: TRBV6-5; D: TRBD1; CDR3: CASRPGTGESGYTF; DNA: TGTGCCAGCCGCCCCGGGACAGGGGAAAGTGGCTACACCTTC
size: -; J: TRBJ2-3; V: TRBV28; D: -; CDR3: CASSLPPRRGGGDTQYF; DNA: TGTGCCAGCAGTTTACCTCCTCGGAGGGGAGGGGGGGATACGCAGTATTTT
size: -; J: TRBJ1-5; V: TRBV2; D: -; CDR3: CASSDRLRQPQHF; DNA: TGTGCCAGCAGCGACAGGTTGCGCCAGCCCCAGCATTTT
size: -; J: TRBJ1-6; V: TRBV27; D: -; CDR3: CASSLRESPLHF; DNA: TGTGCCAGCAGTTTACGAGAATCACCCCTCCACTTT
size: -; J: TRBJ2-5; V: TRBV2; D: TRBD1; CDR3: CASSRDRVETQYF; DNA: TGTGCCAGCAGCCGGGACAGGGTGGAGACCCAGTACTTC
size: -; J: TRBJ2-2; V: TRBV28; D: TRBD2; CDR3: CASSLAGKPTGELFF; DNA: TGTGCCAGCAGCTTAGCGGGGAAGCCCACCGGGGAGCTGTTTTTT
size: -; J: TRBJ1-2; V: TRBV11-1; D: TRBD1; CDR3: CASSWDSYGYTF; DNA: TGTGCCAGCAGCTGGGACAGCTATGGCTACACCTTC
size: few; J: TRBJ2-7; V: TRBV29-1; D: -; CDR3: CSVEDERSPTYEQYF; DNA: TGCAGCGTTGAAGATGAGAGGAGCCCTACGTACGAGCAGTACTTC
size: few; J: TRBJ1-4; V: TRBV6-5; D: -; CDR3: CASSYEAGQLNEKLFF; DNA: TGTGCCAGCAGTTACGAGGCGGGGCAGCTTAATGAAAAACTGTTTTTT
size: -; J: TRBJ1-6; V: TRBV18; D: TRBD1; CDR3: CASSPRDRGQFSPLHF; DNA: TGTGCCAGCTCACCTCGGGACAGGGGGCAATTTTCACCCCTCCACTTT
size: -; J: TRBJ2-6; V: TRBV6-6; D: -; CDR3: CASSRHPGSGANVLTF; DNA: TGTGCCAGCAGTCGACACCCAGGGTCCGGGGCCAACGTCCTGACTTTC
size: once; J: TRBJ2-3; V: TRBV18; D: -; CDR3: CASSILEYTDTQYF; DNA: TGTGCCAGCTCAATATTGGAGTACACAGATACGCAGTATTTT
size: -; J: TRBJ1-1; V: TRBV10-3; D: -; CDR3: CAISELSAANTEAFF; DNA: TGTGCCATCAGTGAGCTATCCGCTGCGAACACTGAAGCTTTCTTT
size: -; J: TRBJ2-2; V: TRBV7-9; D: TRBD2; CDR3: CASSLVSSGNTGELFF; DNA: TGTGCCAGCAGCTTAGTCTCTAGCGGGAACACCGGGGAGCTGTTTTTT
size: -; J: TRBJ2-7; V: TRBV12-3/TRBV12-4; D: -; CDR3: CASSDGITGEQYF; DNA: TGTGCCAGCAGTGACGGGATCACGGGGGAGCAGTACTTC
size: once; J: TRBJ1-5; V: TRBV6-5; D: TRBD1; CDR3: CATSPDRDQPQHF; DNA: TGTGCCACAAGCCCTGACAGGGATCAGCCCCAGCATTTT
size: -; J: TRBJ1-2; V: TRBV19; D: -; CDR3: CASSRGDYGYTF; DNA: TGTGCCAGTAGTAGGGGCGACTATGGCTACACCTTC
size: -; J: TRBJ1-1; V: TRBV9; D: -; CDR3: CASSVAGGAEAFF; DNA: TGTGCCAGCAGCGTAGCTGGGGGGGCTGAAGCTTTCTTT
size: -; J: TRBJ1-6; V: TRBV28; D: TRBD1; CDR3: CASSLPGGSPLHF; DNA: TGTGCCAGCAGTTTACCAGGGGGGTCACCCCTCCACTTT
size: -; J: TRBJ2-4; V: TRBV7-8; D: TRBD2; CDR3: CASSLASGRGKNIQYF; DNA: TGTGCCAGCAGCTTAGCGAGCGGGAGGGGCAAAAACATTCAGTACTTC